This entry features one T cell receptor (beta chain) sequence. The data belong to a study of technical replicates of blood from several donors. TCRdb's table, derived via immunoSEQ multiplex PCR, lists solely in-frame clones and lacks some. Among approximately 100,000 clones listed, 95% to 96% were seen once. J lost 4 bases, V lost 5 bases, and 5 bases had no gene match. This CDR3 has 13 amino acids. Germline CDR1 and CDR2: SQVTM and ANQGSEA. This chain uses TRBV29-1 with TRBJ1-1; 9 bases are shared with TRBD1. The sequenced sample consisted of T cells isolated from PBMCs. This sequence was found in a human donor in good health. CDR3 in amino acids: CSVRQGELTEAFF. DNA of the CDR3: TGCAGCGTTAGACAGGGGGAGCTCACTGAAGCTTTCTTT.